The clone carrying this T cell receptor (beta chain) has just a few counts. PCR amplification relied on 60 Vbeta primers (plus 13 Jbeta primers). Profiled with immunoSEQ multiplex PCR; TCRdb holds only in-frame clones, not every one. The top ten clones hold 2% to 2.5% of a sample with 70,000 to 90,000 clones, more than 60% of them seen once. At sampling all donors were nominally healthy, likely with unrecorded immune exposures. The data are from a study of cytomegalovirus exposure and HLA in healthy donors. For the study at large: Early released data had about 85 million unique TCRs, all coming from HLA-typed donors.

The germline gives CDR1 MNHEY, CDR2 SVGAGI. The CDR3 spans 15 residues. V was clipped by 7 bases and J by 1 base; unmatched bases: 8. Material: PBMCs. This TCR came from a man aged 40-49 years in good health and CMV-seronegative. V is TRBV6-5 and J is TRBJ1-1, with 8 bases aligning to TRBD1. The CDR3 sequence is CASTDAGTGNTEAFF. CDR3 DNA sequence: TGTGCCAGCACTGACGCCGGGACAGGGAACACTGAAGCTTTCTTT.